These T cell receptor beta chains were read from a single sample in a study of OX40 agonist ivuxolimab in advanced cancers. TCRdb's table, derived via immunoSEQ multiplex PCR, lists solely in-frame clones and lacks some. Among about 130,000 clones, 80% to 95% were seen once, and the ten largest hold 0.8% to 1%. Sequenced material: CD4+ or CD8+ T cells sorted from blood, taken in a trial of the OX40 agonist ivuxolimab. Receptors originate from an adult with an advanced solid tumor such as melanoma, head and neck, liver or kidney cancer. The CDR3 runs from the conserved cysteine through the conserved F or W. A D gene is named only where the DNA matches it firmly. Expanded clones are given a class, and other clones once, few, many or no size at all.

>NA|once|TRBV6-5|TRBJ1-2
CASHRERMRGYTF
TGTGCCAGCCACAGGGAAAGGATGCGGGGCTACACCTTC
>NA|NA|TRBV27|TRBJ1-1
CASRAMTVTEAFF
TGTGCCAGCAGGGCGATGACAGTAACTGAAGCTTTCTTT
>NA|NA|TRBV27|TRBJ1-2
CASSLSRGNGYTF
TGTGCCAGCAGTTTATCGAGGGGGAATGGCTACACCTTC
>TRBD1|NA|TRBV7-3|TRBJ2-2
CASSEGTGRRPGELFF
TGTGCCAGCAGCGAGGGGACAGGGAGGCGACCCGGGGAGCTGTTTTTT
>NA|NA|TRBV7-6|TRBJ2-5
CASSIKKVGPPWETQYF
TGTGCCAGCAGCATCAAGAAAGTCGGGCCTCCCTGGGAGACCCAGTACTTC
>NA|once|TRBV28|TRBJ1-4
CASSSSVATNEKLFF
TGTGCCAGCAGTTCCTCAGTGGCAACTAATGAAAAACTGTTTTTT
>NA|NA|TRBV28|TRBJ1-1
CASVPFPGTEAFF
TGTGCCAGCGTTCCCTTCCCGGGCACTGAAGCTTTCTTT
>NA|NA|TRBV18|TRBJ1-1
CASSPPSQGGTEAFF
TGTGCCAGCTCACCCCCCTCACAGGGAGGCACTGAAGCTTTCTTT
>TRBD1|NA|TRBV28|TRBJ1-2
CASRQGLDYGYTF
TGTGCCAGCCGACAGGGGTTAGACTATGGCTACACCTTC
>NA|NA|TRBV7-2|TRBJ1-2
CASSLVFADGYTF
TGTGCCAGCAGCTTAGTCTTTGCAGATGGCTACACCTTC
>NA|once|TRBV9|TRBJ1-3
CASSAQLAGSSGNTIYF
TGTGCCAGCAGCGCCCAGCTGGCGGGAAGCTCTGGAAACACCATATATTTT
>NA|once|TRBV6-4|TRBJ2-1
CASSEQGYNEQFF
TGTGCCAGCAGTGAACAAGGCTACAATGAGCAGTTCTTC
>TRBD2|NA|TRBV7-3|TRBJ2-1
CASSLSPSGGGNEQFF
TGTGCCAGCAGCTTATCCCCGAGCGGCGGGGGCAATGAGCAGTTCTTC
>TRBD1|NA|TRBV28|TRBJ2-7
CASSLPGQGSYEQYF
TGTGCCAGCAGTTTACCGGGACAGGGTTCCTACGAGCAGTACTTC
>NA|NA|TRBV15|TRBJ1-2
CATSRDSLLGYTF
TGTGCCACCAGCAGAGATTCGTTACTGGGCTACACCTTC
>TRBD1|NA|TRBV5-6|TRBJ2-6
CASTTTTGGAGANVLTF
TGTGCCAGCACAACGACGACAGGGGGTGCTGGGGCCAACGTCCTGACTTTC